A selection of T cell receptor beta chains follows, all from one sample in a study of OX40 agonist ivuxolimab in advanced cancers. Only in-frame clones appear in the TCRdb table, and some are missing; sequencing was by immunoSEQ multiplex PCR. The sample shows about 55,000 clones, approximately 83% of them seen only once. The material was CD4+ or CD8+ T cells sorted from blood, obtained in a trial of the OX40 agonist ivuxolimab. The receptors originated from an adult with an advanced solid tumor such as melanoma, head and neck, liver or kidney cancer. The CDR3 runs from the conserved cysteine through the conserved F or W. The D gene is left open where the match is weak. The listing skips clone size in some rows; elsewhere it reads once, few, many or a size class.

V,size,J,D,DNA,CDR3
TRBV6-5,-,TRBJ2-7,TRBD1,TGTGCCAGCAGTGACCGGGACAGGGAATTCGAGCAGTACTTC,CASSDRDREFEQYF
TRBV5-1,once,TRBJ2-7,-,TGCGCCAGCAGCTTTAGTGGGGTATCGGCGCAGTACTTC,CASSFSGVSAQYF
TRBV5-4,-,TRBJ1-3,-,TGTGCCAGCAGCACTTTTGGACTCTTCTCTGGAAACACCATATATTTT,CASSTFGLFSGNTIYF
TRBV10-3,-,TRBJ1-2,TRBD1,TGTGCCATCGGGGGGGACAGGATTCCCTATGGCTACACCTTC,CAIGGDRIPYGYTF
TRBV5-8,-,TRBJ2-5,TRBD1,TGTGCCAGCAGTCTACGGACAGGGGGCGTCGAGACCCAGTACTTC,CASSLRTGGVETQYF
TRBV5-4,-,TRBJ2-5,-,TGTGCCAGCAGCTGGGCCGAAAAGTTACAAGAGACCCAGTACTTC,CASSWAEKLQETQYF
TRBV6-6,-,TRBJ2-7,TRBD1,TGTGCCACCTTGCCGGGACAGGGAACCGAGCAGTACTTC,CATLPGQGTEQYF
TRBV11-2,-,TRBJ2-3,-,TGTGCCAGCAGGAGGAAGGGACATCCCACAGATACGCAGTATTTT,CASRRKGHPTDTQYF
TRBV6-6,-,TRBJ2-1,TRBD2,TGTGCCAGCAGTCGTAGCGGGAGCTCCTACAATGAGCAGTTCTTC,CASSRSGSSYNEQFF
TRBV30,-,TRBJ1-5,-,TGTGCCTGGAGTTGGGGGGCCAATCAGCCCCAGCATTTT,CAWSWGANQPQHF
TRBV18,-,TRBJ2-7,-,TGTGCCAGCTCACCATTCCCACAGATCCACGAGCAGTACTTC,CASSPFPQIHEQYF
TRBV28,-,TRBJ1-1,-,TGTGCCAGCAGTTTGTTGGGACCGCGGAACACTGAAGCTTTCTTT,CASSLLGPRNTEAFF
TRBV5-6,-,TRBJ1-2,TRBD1,TGTGCCAGCAGCTTTAACAGGGGACTCCCTAACTATGGCTACACCTTC,CASSFNRGLPNYGYTF
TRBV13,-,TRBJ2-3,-,TGTGCCAGCAGCTTCTGGCGGGGGCGGTCAAGCACAGATACGCAGTATTTT,CASSFWRGRSSTDTQYF
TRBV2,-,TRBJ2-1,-,TGTGCCAGCGAGGAACGACAGACTTACAATGAGCAGTTCTTC,CASEERQTYNEQFF
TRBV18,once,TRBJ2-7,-,TGTGCCAGCTCACCACAGGAGGGGTACTACGAGCAGTACTTC,CASSPQEGYYEQYF
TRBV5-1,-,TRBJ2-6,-,TGCGCCAGCAGCGCGGTCGCGGGGACCGGGGCCAACGTCCTGACTTTC,CASSAVAGTGANVLTF
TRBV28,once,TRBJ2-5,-,TGTGCCAGCAGTTCCCGAGGTAGGACCAGGGAAGAGACCCAGTACTTC,CASSSRGRTREETQYF
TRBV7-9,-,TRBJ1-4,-,TGTGCCAGCTCCCCCGGGAGGGGCGCGTACGAAAAACTGTTTTTT,CASSPGRGAYEKLFF
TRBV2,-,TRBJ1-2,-,TGTGCCAGCAGCCCCGGTACTCCAGGGGGCTACACCTTC,CASSPGTPGGYTF
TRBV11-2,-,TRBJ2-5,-,TGTGCCAGCACCCGACTTGGGGTTAAAGAGACCCAGTACTTC,CASTRLGVKETQYF
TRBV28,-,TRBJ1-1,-,TGTGCCAGCAGTTTCGTTCGGGGGCACGACACTGAAGCTTTCTTT,CASSFVRGHDTEAFF
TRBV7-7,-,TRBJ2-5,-,TGTGCTAGCAGCTCCCAGCCACAAGAGACCCAGTACTTC,CASSSQPQETQYF
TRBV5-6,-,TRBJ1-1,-,TGTGCCAGCAGCTTGATTTGGGACACCGGTAACACTGAAGCTTTCTTT,CASSLIWDTGNTEAFF
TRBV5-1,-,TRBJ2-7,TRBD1,TGCGCCAGCAGCTTGACGGGACAGGGACCATCCTACGAGCAGTACTTC,CASSLTGQGPSYEQYF
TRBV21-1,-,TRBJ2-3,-,TGTGCCAGCAGCAAAGAAGTAGCCCAATTGCCGTATAGCACAGATACGCAGTATTTT,CASSKEVAQLPYSTDTQYF
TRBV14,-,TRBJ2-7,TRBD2,TGTGCCAGCAGCCAACGGGGGGCGAGGGCTAGCGGGAGGACCGAGCAGTACTTC,CASSQRGARASGRTEQYF
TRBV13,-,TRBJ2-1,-,TGTGCCAGCAGCCTCGGTCTTGGTAGCGCATCCTACAATGAGCAGTTCTTC,CASSLGLGSASYNEQFF
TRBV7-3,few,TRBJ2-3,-,TGTGCCAGCAGCTTAACGAGGAGGAGCAGGAATACGCAGTATTTT,CASSLTRRSRNTQYF
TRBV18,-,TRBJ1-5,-,TGTGCCAGCTCACCAGGGCGGGGGTTAGATCAGCCCCAGCATTTT,CASSPGRGLDQPQHF
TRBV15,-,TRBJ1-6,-,TGTGCCACCAGCGCTGTTAATTCACCCCTCCACTTT,CATSAVNSPLHF
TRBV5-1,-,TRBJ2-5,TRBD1,TGCGCCAGCAGCTACAGGGGGCGAGAGACCCAGTACTTC,CASSYRGRETQYF
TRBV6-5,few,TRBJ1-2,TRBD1,TGTGCCAGCTCCGGAGGGACAGTCTATGGCTACACCTTC,CASSGGTVYGYTF
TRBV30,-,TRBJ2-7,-,TGTGCCTGGAGAGGAACCCGGGACTCTGACTACGAGCAGTACTTC,CAWRGTRDSDYEQYF
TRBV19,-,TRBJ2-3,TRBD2,TGTGCCAGCCGGACTAGCGGGAGTGGTAGAACAGATACGCAGTATTTT,CASRTSGSGRTDTQYF
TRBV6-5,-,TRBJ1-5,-,TGTGCCAGCAGCCCGGACAGAAGCAATCAGCCCCAGCATTTT,CASSPDRSNQPQHF
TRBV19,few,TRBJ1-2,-,TGTGCCAGTAGTATTACCAGTTCCAACTATGGCTACACCTTC,CASSITSSNYGYTF
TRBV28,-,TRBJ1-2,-,TGTGCCAGCAGTCCTTTCCGCAGTTCTAGTGGCTACACCTTC,CASSPFRSSSGYTF
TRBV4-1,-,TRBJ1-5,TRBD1,TGCGCCAGCGGGGGAATGAGGACAGGGAGGGGTCAGCCCCAGCATTTT,CASGGMRTGRGQPQHF
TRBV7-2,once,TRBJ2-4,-,TGTGCCAGCAGCTTTGGTGGAGTAGCCAAAAACATTCAGTACTTC,CASSFGGVAKNIQYF
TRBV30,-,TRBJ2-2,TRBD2,TGTGCCTGGAGAAGGCTAGCGGGAGGTAACACCGGGGAGCTGTTTTTT,CAWRRLAGGNTGELFF